This T cell receptor beta chain was identified during a study of identifying expanded T cells in peripheral blood. Clones were read by immunoSEQ multiplex PCR, and TCRdb kept only the in-frame ones, dropping some. This table has approximately 120,000 clones, around 90% appearing once. This clonotype was obtained from a person aged 18 to 75 in good health. Sequenced sample: blood.

CDR3 nucleotide sequence: TGCGCCAGCAGCTTGGCTTCGGGGACTGAAGCTTTCTTT. Translating gives CASSLASGTEAFF. The V gene is TRBV5-1, the J gene TRBJ1-1; no definite D call. Trimming left V 0 bases short and J 5 bases short, with 8 bases between. The germline V gene encodes CDR1 SGHRS and CDR2 YFSETQ. The CDR3 length is 13 residues.